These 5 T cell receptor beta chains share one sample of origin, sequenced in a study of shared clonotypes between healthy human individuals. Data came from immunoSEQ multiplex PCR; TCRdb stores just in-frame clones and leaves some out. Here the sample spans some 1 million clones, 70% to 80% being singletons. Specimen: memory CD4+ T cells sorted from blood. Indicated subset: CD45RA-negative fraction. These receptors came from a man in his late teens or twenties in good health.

CDR3 protein: CASSLPMYEQFF. The CDR3 coding sequence is TGTGCCAGCAGCTTACCGATGTACGAGCAGTTCTTC. V usage is TRBV7-2 and J usage is TRBJ2-1; no definite D call. CDR3 length: 12 residues. The V end lost 2 bases, the J end lost 10 bases, and 9 bases lay between the germline ends. In germline, CDR1 is SGHTA, CDR2 FQGNSA. The complete variable domain, with remaining parts taken from reference TRBV7-2 and TRBJ2-1, reads GAGVSQSPSNKVTEKGKDVELRCDPISGHTALYWYRQSLGQGLEFLIYFQGNSAPDKSGLPSDRFSAERTGGSVSTLTIQRTQQEDSAVYLCASSLPMYEQFFGPGTRLTVL.

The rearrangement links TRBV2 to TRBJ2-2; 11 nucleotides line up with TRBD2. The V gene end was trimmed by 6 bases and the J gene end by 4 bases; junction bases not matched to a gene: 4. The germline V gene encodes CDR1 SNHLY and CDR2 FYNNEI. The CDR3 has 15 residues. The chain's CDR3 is CASRRTSGFTGELFF. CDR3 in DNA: TGTGCCAGCAGAAGGACTAGCGGGTTCACCGGGGAGCTGTTTTTT.

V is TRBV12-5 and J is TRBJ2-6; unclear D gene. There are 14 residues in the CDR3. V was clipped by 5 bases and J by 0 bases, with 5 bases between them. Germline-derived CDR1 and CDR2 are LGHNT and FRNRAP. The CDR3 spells CASGLSSGANVLTF. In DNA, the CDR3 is TGTGCTAGTGGTCTCAGCTCTGGGGCCAACGTCCTGACTTTC.

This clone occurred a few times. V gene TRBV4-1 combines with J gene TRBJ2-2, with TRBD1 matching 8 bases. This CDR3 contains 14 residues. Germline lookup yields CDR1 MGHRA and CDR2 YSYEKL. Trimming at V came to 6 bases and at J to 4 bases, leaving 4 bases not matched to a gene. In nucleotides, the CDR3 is TGCGCCAGCAGTACTGACAGGGGCACCGGGGAGCTGTTTTTT. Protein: CASSTDRGTGELFF.

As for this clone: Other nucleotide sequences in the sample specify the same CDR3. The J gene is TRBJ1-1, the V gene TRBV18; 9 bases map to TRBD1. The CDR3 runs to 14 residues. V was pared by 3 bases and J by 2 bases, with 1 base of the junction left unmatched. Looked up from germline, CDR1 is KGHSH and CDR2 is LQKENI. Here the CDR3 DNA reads TGTGCCAGCTCACCGGACAGGGGAAACACTGAAGCTTTCTTT. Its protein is CASSPDRGNTEAFF.